Each of the 20 T cell receptor beta chains below was sequenced from the same sample in a study of T cell changes during pregnancy in multiple sclerosis. Some clones are missing from TCRdb's copy, which holds only in-frame ones; the method was immunoSEQ multiplex PCR. The sample carries fewer than 85,000 clones, 80% to 95% recorded once. This sample comprised peripheral blood, obtained in the third trimester of pregnancy. Receptors were obtained from a female donor in good health, enrolled as a control in a pregnancy study.

The CDR3 region is CASSEALHSLMNTEAFF. The CDR3 region has the DNA TGTGCCAGCAGTGAAGCGCTTCACAGCCTAATGAACACTGAAGCTTTCTTT. The chain is built from TRBV6-1 and TRBJ1-1; D is undetermined. CDR3 length equals 17 residues. The V gene lost 0 bases and the J gene lost 0 bases, with 14 bases spanning the gap. The germline gives CDR1 MNHNS, CDR2 SASEGT.

The V gene is TRBV27, the J gene TRBJ2-1, with TRBD2 as a possible D gene (6 bases). The CDR3 contains 9 residues. Per the germline V gene, CDR1 is MNHEY and CDR2 is SMNVEV (reference sequence). In nucleotides, the CDR3 is TGTCTACCGGGGGATGAGCAGTTCTTC. Its translation: CLPGDEQFF.

DNA for the CDR3: TGTGCCAGCGAAGGACCGGGACTACCTCGGGATGAGCAGTTCTTC. As protein: CASEGPGLPRDEQFF. The rearrangement joins TRBV28 to TRBJ2-1, with 7 bases matching TRBD2. Germline V gene lookup returns CDR1 MDHEN and CDR2 SYDVKM. CDR3 length equals 15 residues. V lost 8 bases, J lost 8 bases, and 15 bases stayed unmatched.

V gene TRBV13 combines with J gene TRBJ2-6; TRBD1 agrees at 7 bases. From germline, CDR1 is PRHDT and CDR2 FYEKMQ (reference sequence). The CDR3 covers 15 residues. With V trimmed by 5 bases and J by 4 bases, 5 bases remained unmatched. CDR3 nucleotides: TGTGCCAGCAGCCTCAGGGGGTCGGGGGCCAACGTCCTGACTTTC. Protein product: CASSLRGSGANVLTF.

J is TRBJ2-3 and V is TRBV7-9; 12 nucleotides align to TRBD2. Unmatched junction bases numbered 8, after V lost 5 bases and J lost 5 bases. From germline, CDR1 is SEHNR and CDR2 FQNEAQ (reference sequence). The CDR3 runs 16 residues. The CDR3 here is CASSPTSGRSVDTQYF. In DNA form, the CDR3 reads TGTGCCAGCAGCCCCACTAGCGGGAGGTCGGTAGATACGCAGTATTTT.

The genes are TRBV5-6 and TRBJ1-2; 8 bases align to TRBD1. The germline CDR1 and CDR2 sequences are SGHDT and YYEEEE. The CDR3 contains 15 residues. Losses at the gene ends were 2 bases for V and 6 bases for J; bases not matched to a gene: 9. CDR3 residues: CASSLMGQESNGYTF. The CDR3 nucleotides read TGTGCCAGCAGCTTAATGGGACAGGAATCGAATGGCTACACCTTC. The full variable domain, rest sourced from reference TRBV5-6 and TRBJ1-2, is DAGVTQSPTHLIKTRGQQVTLRCSPKSGHDTVSWYQQALGQGPQFIFQYYEEEERQRGNFPDRFSGHQFPNYSSELNVNALLLGDSALYLCASSLMGQESNGYTFGSGTRLTVV.

The chain joins TRBV7-2 to TRBJ1-5, with D unresolved. Germline values: CDR1 SGHTA, CDR2 FQGNSA. CDR3 length: 14 residues. The V end was cut by 2 bases, the J end by 11 bases, with 16 bases between. CDR3 sequence reads: CASSLTAAPRAQHF. CDR3 in DNA: TGTGCCAGCAGCTTAACGGCAGCTCCGAGGGCCCAGCATTTT.

This chain connects TRBV7-8 to TRBJ2-7; D is perhaps TRBD2 (5 bases). V was pared by 2 bases and J by 2 bases, with 13 bases between. This CDR3 has 15 residues. Germline V gene data show CDR1 as SGHVS and CDR2 as FQNEAQ. CDR3 in DNA: TGTGCCAGCAGCTTAAGGAGGCAGTGGACCTACGAGCAGTACTTC. Translation: CASSLRRQWTYEQYF.

The J gene is TRBJ1-6, the V gene TRBV5-1; D remains ambiguous. The V and J ends lost 0 bases and 6 bases respectively, with 13 bases between them. The length of the CDR3 is 16 residues. The germline gives CDR1 SGHRS, CDR2 YFSETQ. The CDR3 here is CASSLEVPPVNSPLHF. The CDR3 nucleotides read TGCGCCAGCAGCTTGGAAGTCCCCCCGGTTAATTCACCCCTCCACTTT.

The chain is built from TRBV7-9 and TRBJ1-6; D call uncertain. Germline CDR1 is SEHNR and CDR2 is FQNEAQ (reference sequence). V was pared by 1 base and J by 7 bases, with 11 bases between. The CDR3 consists of 15 residues. The DNA for the CDR3 is TGTGCCAGCAGCTTAGATGTAGCGATAAATTCACCCCTCCACTTT. This gives the protein CASSLDVAINSPLHF.

V gene TRBV4-1 combines with J gene TRBJ2-7; D might be TRBD1 (6 bases). The CDR3 extends over 16 amino acids. Trimming took off 3 bases at V and 0 bases at J, with 15 bases between the two ends. Germline lookup yields CDR1 MGHRA and CDR2 YSYEKL. The CDR3 region is CASSHDDRRSSYEQYF. In DNA form, the CDR3 reads TGCGCCAGCAGCCATGACGACAGGAGAAGCTCCTACGAGCAGTACTTC.

The chain employs TRBV2 and TRBJ2-7; TRBD1 aligns across 7 bases. With V trimmed by 4 bases and J by 2 bases, 2 bases remained unmatched. The CDR3 runs 13 residues. CDR1 is SNHLY, CDR2 FYNNEI, per germline. CDR3 bases: TGTGCCAGCAGTGCAGGGGGACCCTACGAGCAGTACTTC. Protein sequence: CASSAGGPYEQYF.

The V call is TRBV5-1, the J call TRBJ2-5, with D unclear. CDR1 is SGHRS, CDR2 YFSETQ, per germline. Trimming left V 2 bases short and J 5 bases short, with 7 bases between. The CDR3 covers 12 residues. The CDR3 loop is CASSFLLETQYF. Written as DNA, the CDR3 is TGCGCCAGCAGCTTCCTCCTTGAGACCCAGTACTTC. Full variable domain (outside the CDR3, taken from reference TRBV5-1 and TRBJ2-5): KAGVTQTPRYLIKTRGQQVTLSCSPISGHRSVSWYQQTPGQGLQFLFEYFSETQRNKGNFPGRFSGRQFSNSRSEMNVSTLELGDSALYLCASSFLLETQYFGPGTRLLVL.

The chain is built from TRBV12-5 and TRBJ1-2; D not certain. This CDR3 has 15 amino acids. Germline V gene sequence: CDR1 LGHNT, CDR2 FRNRAP. V lost 3 bases and J 1 base, leaving 12 bases between the germline ends. CDR3 DNA sequence: TGTGCTAGTGGTTTCGGTTCCGTTAATAACTATGGCTACACCTTC. Its protein product is CASGFGSVNNYGYTF.

The V and J genes are TRBV4-3 and TRBJ2-1; 7 nucleotides align to TRBD1. The CDR3 runs 14 residues. Germline V gene lookup returns CDR1 LGHNA and CDR2 YSLEER. Trimming took 5 bases from V and 7 from J; bases not matched to a gene: 8. CDR3 amino acids: CASSYSTGRNEQFF. CDR3 coding DNA: TGCGCCAGCAGCTACTCGACAGGGCGTAATGAGCAGTTCTTC.

This clone came up once. The rearrangement joins TRBV6-4 to TRBJ2-7; possible D gene TRBD1, 5 bases. The length of the CDR3 is 16 residues. Germline V lookup: CDR1 MRHNA, CDR2 SNTAGT. Trimming took off 2 bases at V and 2 bases at J, with 16 bases between the two ends. The CDR3 loop reads CASSDMGQVLTYEQYF. CDR3 bases: TGTGCCAGCAGTGACATGGGGCAGGTTCTTACCTACGAGCAGTACTTC.

V usage is TRBV6-6 and J usage is TRBJ1-3; D is undetermined. This CDR3 region has 14 residues. Trimming shortened V by 6 bases and J by 4 bases, and 13 bases separated the two germline ends. Germline CDR1 MNHNY, CDR2 SVGAGI (reference sequence). DNA of the CDR3: TGTGCCAGCAGCCCTCCGAGGGAGGGAAACACCATATATTTT. Protein product: CASSPPREGNTIYF.

The chain is built from TRBV18 and TRBJ2-3; TRBD1 might be the D (6 bases). Germline V gives CDR1 KGHSH, CDR2 LQKENI. Trimming left V 4 bases short and J 4 bases short, with 18 bases between. This CDR3 spans 16 amino acids. The CDR3 loop reads CASSLAPRGSADTQYF. The CDR3 nucleotides are TGTGCCAGCTCACTTGCGCCCAGGGGATCAGCAGATACGCAGTATTTT.

This chain links TRBV6-4 with TRBJ2-1; the D gene is possibly TRBD2 (6 bases). Germline V lookup: CDR1 MRHNA, CDR2 SNTAGT. The CDR3 contains 15 residues. Trimming pared 3 bases from V and 0 bases from J, leaving 9 bases between. The CDR3 DNA reads as TGTGCCAGCAGTGAAGTAGCGGACTCCTACAATGAGCAGTTCTTC. Translating it yields CASSEVADSYNEQFF.

V usage is TRBV6-1 and J usage is TRBJ2-5, with a tentative D call TRBD1 (6 bases). This CDR3 is built from 14 residues. Germline CDR1 and CDR2: MNHNS and SASEGT. The V and J ends lost 8 bases and 4 bases respectively, with 17 bases between them. CDR3 in DNA: TGTGCCAGCGGCTCACAGGGTGGGGGAGAGACCCAGTACTTC. Translated: CASGSQGGGETQYF.